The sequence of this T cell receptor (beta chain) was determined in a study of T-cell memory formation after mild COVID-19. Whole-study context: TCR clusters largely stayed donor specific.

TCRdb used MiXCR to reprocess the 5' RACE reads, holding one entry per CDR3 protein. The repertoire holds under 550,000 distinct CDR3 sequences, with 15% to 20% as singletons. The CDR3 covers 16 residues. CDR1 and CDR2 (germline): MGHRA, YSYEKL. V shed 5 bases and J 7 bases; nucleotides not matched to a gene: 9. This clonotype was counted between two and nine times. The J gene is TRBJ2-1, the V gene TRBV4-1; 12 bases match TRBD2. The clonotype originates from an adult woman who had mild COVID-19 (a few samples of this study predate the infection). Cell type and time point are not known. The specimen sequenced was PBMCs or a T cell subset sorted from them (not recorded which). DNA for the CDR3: TGCGCCAGCAGCTTCCGGACTAGCGGGATAGTGAATGAGCAGTTCTTC. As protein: CASSFRTSGIVNEQFF.